The clone carrying this TCR beta chain has only one observation. This sample stems from a study of blood T cell repertoires in COVID-19. Across the study: Specimens from acute and convalescent COVID-19 originated in the United States, Italy and Spain. Nucleic acid was either cDNA or gDNA, and it came from T cells, B-cell-depleted T cells, or PBMCs.

Data came from immunoSEQ multiplex PCR; TCRdb stores just in-frame clones and leaves some out. This table has 250,000 to 350,000 clones, around 90% appearing once. CDR1 and CDR2 from the germline V gene are SEHNR and FQNEAQ (reference sequence). CDR3 length: 15 amino acids. The V end lost 5 bases, the J end lost 7 bases, and 18 bases lay between the germline ends. The sample was peripheral blood. The chain is built from TRBV7-9 and TRBJ2-4; D is perhaps TRBD1 (6 bases). The TCR sequence derives from a young man with active or convalescent COVID-19. CDR3 loop: CASSRTQGMGNIQYF. CDR3 DNA sequence: TGTGCCAGCAGCCGAACACAGGGTATGGGGAACATTCAGTACTTC.